The 10 T cell receptor beta chains below come from one sample, sequenced in a study of cytomegalovirus exposure and HLA in healthy donors. TCRdb keeps only in-frame clones here, not all; method: immunoSEQ multiplex PCR. The sample consists of roughly 50,000 clones, roughly nine tenths of them appearing once. Sequencing was done on a sample of PBMCs. The source is a man between 18 and 29 years old in good health and CMV-seronegative.

The V call is TRBV7-9, the J call TRBJ2-1; the D gene is possibly TRBD1 (6 bases). CDR1 and CDR2 from the germline V gene are SEHNR and FQNEAQ (reference sequence). The CDR3 covers 13 residues. Trimming left V 5 bases short and J 4 bases short, with 9 bases between. The CDR3 DNA sequence: TGTGCCAGCAGCCTGGGACAATACAATGAGCAGTTCTTC. Its translation: CASSLGQYNEQFF.

This chain uses TRBV6-6 with TRBJ1-5; a possible D gene is TRBD1 (5 bases). The V gene lost 8 bases and the J gene lost 5 bases, with 16 bases spanning the gap. The CDR3 contains 14 residues. Germline-derived CDR1 and CDR2 are MNHNY and SVGAGI (reference sequence). This CDR3 reads CASSRGSADQPQHF. In DNA, the CDR3 is TGTGCCAGCTCCCGGGGGAGCGCAGATCAGCCCCAGCATTTT.

The table lists this clone with a count of one. This chain links TRBV10-3 with TRBJ2-2, with TRBD1 identical over 9 bases. The CDR3 runs to 14 residues. Germline CDR1 and CDR2: ENHRY and SYGVKD. Trimming removed 6 bases from V and 4 bases from J; junction bases left unmatched: 3. CDR3 DNA: TGTGCCATCAGCAGGGACAGGGCCACCGGGGAGCTGTTTTTT. Translating it yields CAISRDRATGELFF.

This chain links TRBV28 with TRBJ1-2, with D perhaps matching TRBD1 (5 bases). V was cut by 4 bases and J by 6 bases, with 12 bases left in between. There are 13 residues in the CDR3. Germline CDR1 reads MDHEN; CDR2 reads SYDVKM. CDR3 in DNA: TGTGCCAGCAGTTCTGGACAAGATGATGGCTACACCTTC. Translation gives CASSSGQDDGYTF.

The J gene is TRBJ2-7, the V gene TRBV28, with D maybe TRBD2 (5 bases). This CDR3 is built from 14 residues. Germline assignment: CDR1 MDHEN and CDR2 SYDVKM. V was clipped by 7 bases and J by 2 bases, with 15 bases between them. CDR3 in amino acids: CASTPSRETYEQYF. CDR3 DNA: TGTGCCAGCACCCCTTCCCGGGAAACCTACGAGCAGTACTTC.

The V and J genes are TRBV19 and TRBJ2-4; 9 bases are shared with TRBD2. Trimming took 11 bases from V and 8 from J; bases not matched to a gene: 10. The length of the CDR3 is 13 residues. Germline assignment: CDR1 LNHDA and CDR2 SQIVND (reference sequence). The CDR3 region is CACKGSGSDIQYF. The CDR3 DNA follows: TGTGCCTGCAAGGGTAGCGGGAGTGACATTCAGTACTTC.

The chain recombines TRBV11-3 with TRBJ2-2, with D hard to call. The CDR3 is 16 residues long. V lost 5 bases and J 1 base, leaving 14 bases between the germline ends. The germline V gene encodes CDR1 SGHNT and CDR2 YENEEA. The CDR3 protein is CASSLIARQNTGELFF. The DNA for the CDR3 is TGTGCCAGCAGCCTCATCGCGCGACAGAACACCGGGGAGCTGTTTTTT. The full variable domain, its missing parts supplied by reference TRBV11-3 and TRBJ2-2, is EAGVVQSPRYKIIEKKQPVAFWCNPISGHNTLYWYLQNLGQGPELLIRYENEEAVDDSQLPKDRFSAERLKGVDSTLKIQPAELGDSAVYLCASSLIARQNTGELFFGEGSRLTVL.

The genes are TRBV6-5 and TRBJ2-2, with a weak D call TRBD2 (6 bases). The CDR3 is made up of 15 amino acids. Germline lookup yields CDR1 MNHEY and CDR2 SVGAGI. Trimming pared 6 bases from V and 7 bases from J, leaving 18 bases between. CDR3 residues: CASRSAGTPIGELFF. The CDR3 DNA sequence: TGTGCCAGCAGATCGGCAGGGACTCCTATCGGGGAGCTGTTTTTT.

V gene TRBV5-8 combines with J gene TRBJ1-2; 8 bases align to TRBD1. Germline trimming cut 4 bases from V and 4 bases from J; bases unmatched to any gene: 3. The CDR3 extends over 13 amino acids. Per germline, CDR1 SGHTS and CDR2 YDEGEE. In DNA, the CDR3 is TGTGCCAGCAGCCCCGGACAGGGCTATGGCTACACCTTC. Residues: CASSPGQGYGYTF.

The V call is TRBV28, the J call TRBJ2-7; D may be TRBD2 (8 bases). Between the trimmed V and J ends, which lost 8 bases and 3 bases, there was a span of 20 bases. The CDR3 runs 15 residues. CDR1 and CDR2 (germline): MDHEN, SYDVKM. The DNA for the CDR3 is TGTGCCAGCGGATTACCAGGGGGACTAGTCTACGAGCAGTACTTC. It translates to CASGLPGGLVYEQYF.